The 5 T cell receptor beta chains below come from one sample, sequenced in a study of T-cell reconstitution after alpha-beta-depleted transplantation in children (dated by TCRdb to 2016 to 2017). The method behind the library was PCR. Reads for this sample came from an Illumina HiSeq 2500. Molecular barcoding was employed in the preparation of TCR libraries, with unique molecular identifiers being used to normalize TCRbeta repertoire quantification. TCRdb passed the public sequencing reads through fastp at Q25 and MiXCR, retaining productive beta sequences. Rows with a matching CDR3 protein are joined into one entry that keeps the most common DNA and genes. The sample table lists about 690,000 distinct CDR3 sequences, around 16% of them with a count of one. The ten top clones hold 1.1% of the sample. Sequenced here: PBMCs from the stem cell graft donor, sampled from the stem cell graft. Source of these receptors: a human donor who donated a stem cell graft to a child with acute myeloid leukemia.

This clonotype was detected many times. This chain uses TRBV25-1 with TRBJ2-2; D unclear. Germline V gene sequence: CDR1 MGHDK, CDR2 SYGVNS. The CDR3 spans 12 residues. Trimming shortened V by 3 bases and J by 5 bases, and 4 bases separated the two germline ends. The CDR3 coding sequence is TGTGCCAGCAGTGATGGAACCGGGGAGCTGTTTTTT. Translated, it gives CASSDGTGELFF. Looking up the rest from reference TRBV25-1 and TRBJ2-2 gives the full variable domain: EADIYQTPRYLVIGTGKKITLECSQTMGHDKMYWYQQDPGMELHLIHYSYGVNSTEKGDLSSESTVSRIRTEHFPLTLESARPSHTSQYLCASSDGTGELFFGEGSRLTVL.

This clonotype was picked up a small number of times. The chain is built from TRBV10-3 and TRBJ1-2; D is undetermined. Germline CDR1 reads ENHRY; CDR2 reads SYGVKD. The CDR3 extends over 12 amino acids. The V end was cut by 2 bases, the J end by 5 bases, with 6 bases between. This CDR3 is CAISEGGYGYTF. For the CDR3, the DNA is TGTGCCATCAGTGAGGGCGGGTATGGCTACACCTTC.

The chain links TRBV12-3 or TRBV12-4 to TRBJ1-2; D gene ambiguous. Trimming stripped 6 bases from V and 1 base from J, with 9 bases between. CDR3 length equals 13 residues. CDR3 bases: TGTGCCAGCAGCCGGGTGATTAACTATGGCTACACCTTC. It encodes CASSRVINYGYTF.

This clonotype was observed many times. The J gene is TRBJ1-1, the V gene TRBV29-1; tentatively, D is TRBD1 (5 bases). Trimming stripped 4 bases from V and 3 bases from J, with 15 bases between. Per germline, CDR1 SQVTM and CDR2 ANQGSEA. The CDR3 has 14 residues. CDR3 loop: CSVGQPGRDTEAFF. CDR3 in DNA: TGCAGCGTTGGGCAGCCGGGGCGGGACACTGAAGCTTTCTTT. Variable domain in full (rest from reference TRBV29-1 and TRBJ1-1): SAVISQKPSRDICQRGTSLTIQCQVDSQVTMMFWYRQQPGQSLTLIATANQGSEATYESGFVIDKFPISRPNLTFSTLTVSNMSPEDSSIYLCSVGQPGRDTEAFFGQGTRLTVV.

The genes are TRBV11-1 and TRBJ1-6; D might be TRBD1 (6 bases). Germline CDR1 and CDR2: SGHAT and FQDESV (reference sequence). V shed 5 bases and J shed 3 bases, with 20 bases lying between them. CDR3 length: 18 residues. As DNA, the CDR3 is TGTGCCAGCAGCCTGCACCCATCGGGGGCAAGCTATAATTCACCCCTCCACTTT. This gives the protein CASSLHPSGASYNSPLHF.